The rows below give T cell receptor beta chains drawn from one sample of a study of blood T cell repertoires in COVID-19. Here immunoSEQ multiplex PCR was the method, and the copy in TCRdb shows in-frame clones only, minus some. Of about 210,000 clones listed, about nine tenths are singletons. Source material: peripheral blood. These receptors were collected from a man between 18 and 35 years old with active or convalescent COVID-19. Both conserved end residues are part of each CDR3. A D gene is named only where the DNA matches it firmly. Part of the rows lack a size; the others show once, few, many or a class for expanded clones.

cdr3_nt: TGTGCCAGCAGCCAGACTAGCGGAACCGTCACAGATACGCAGTATTTT
cdr3_aa: CASSQTSGTVTDTQYF
v_call: TRBV7-2
d_call: TRBD2
clone_size: -
j_call: TRBJ2-3

cdr3_nt: TGTGCCAGCAGTGAATTAACAGCAAACACCGGGGAGCTGTTTTTT
cdr3_aa: CASSELTANTGELFF
v_call: TRBV25-1
d_call: -
clone_size: -
j_call: TRBJ2-2

cdr3_nt: TGTGCCAGCAGTGACGGTTACACTGAAGCTTTCTTT
cdr3_aa: CASSDGYTEAFF
v_call: TRBV6-1
d_call: -
clone_size: -
j_call: TRBJ1-1

cdr3_nt: TGTGCCAGCAGCCAGAACTATGGCTACACCTTC
cdr3_aa: CASSQNYGYTF
v_call: TRBV7-9
d_call: -
clone_size: -
j_call: TRBJ1-2

cdr3_nt: TGTGCCAGCAGCAAATCCCTTACAAGACTCCCTCGGACAGGACGGCTTAACTATGGCTACACCTTC
cdr3_aa: CASSKSLTRLPRTGRLNYGYTF
v_call: TRBV21-1
d_call: -
clone_size: once
j_call: TRBJ1-2

cdr3_nt: TGTGCCAGCAGCTTAGGACGGGATAATTCACCCCTCCACTTT
cdr3_aa: CASSLGRDNSPLHF
v_call: TRBV11-2
d_call: -
clone_size: -
j_call: TRBJ1-6

cdr3_nt: TGTGCCAGCTCACCCACCCCAACAGACAATGAGCAGTTCTTC
cdr3_aa: CASSPTPTDNEQFF
v_call: TRBV18
d_call: -
clone_size: -
j_call: TRBJ2-1

cdr3_nt: TGCGCCAGCAGCCGGTATGAGAGCCCACGAAACAATGAGCAGTTCTTC
cdr3_aa: CASSRYESPRNNEQFF
v_call: TRBV4-1
d_call: -
clone_size: -
j_call: TRBJ2-1

cdr3_nt: TGTGCCAGCAGCTTAGGGACGGGGGTCGGCGAGACCCAGTACTTC
cdr3_aa: CASSLGTGVGETQYF
v_call: TRBV7-7
d_call: -
clone_size: -
j_call: TRBJ2-5

cdr3_nt: TGTGCCACCAGCAGAGCTGGAGTAGACTATGGCTACACCTTC
cdr3_aa: CATSRAGVDYGYTF
v_call: TRBV15
d_call: -
clone_size: -
j_call: TRBJ1-2

cdr3_nt: TGTGCCAGCAGCGAGGGGACAGGGGGCAATCAGCCCCAGCATTTT
cdr3_aa: CASSEGTGGNQPQHF
v_call: TRBV9
d_call: TRBD1
clone_size: -
j_call: TRBJ1-5

cdr3_nt: TGTGCCAGTAGTATAGCCATCACAGGAAGCTCTGGAAACACCATATATTTT
cdr3_aa: CASSIAITGSSGNTIYF
v_call: TRBV19
d_call: -
clone_size: -
j_call: TRBJ1-3

cdr3_nt: TGCGCCAGCAGCCCCGGGGACAGCGCATATGGCTACACCTTC
cdr3_aa: CASSPGDSAYGYTF
v_call: TRBV4-1
d_call: TRBD1
clone_size: -
j_call: TRBJ1-2

cdr3_nt: TGTGCCAGCAGCCAAGATTTAGCCTCGGCGGGTTCACCCCTCCACTTT
cdr3_aa: CASSQDLASAGSPLHF
v_call: TRBV4-2
d_call: -
clone_size: -
j_call: TRBJ1-6

cdr3_nt: TGTGCCAGCAGCACTATTCGGACAGGGGGAGGGACTGAAGCTTTCTTT
cdr3_aa: CASSTIRTGGGTEAFF
v_call: TRBV5-4
d_call: TRBD1
clone_size: -
j_call: TRBJ1-1

cdr3_nt: TGTGCCAGCAGCTTAGAAACAGGCAGCTACGAGCAGTACTTC
cdr3_aa: CASSLETGSYEQYF
v_call: TRBV7-9
d_call: -
clone_size: -
j_call: TRBJ2-7

cdr3_nt: TGTGCCAGCAGCACCGTTAGCGAGCAGTACTTC
cdr3_aa: CASSTVSEQYF
v_call: TRBV7-9
d_call: -
clone_size: -
j_call: TRBJ2-7

cdr3_nt: TGTGCCAGCAGTGAAGCTCGAGGGGGAGAAGGCTACACCTTC
cdr3_aa: CASSEARGGEGYTF
v_call: TRBV6-1
d_call: -
clone_size: -
j_call: TRBJ1-2

cdr3_nt: TGTGCCAGCAGTCGACTAGCGGGGGGTGATGAGCAGTTCTTC
cdr3_aa: CASSRLAGGDEQFF
v_call: TRBV2
d_call: TRBD2
clone_size: -
j_call: TRBJ2-1

cdr3_nt: TGTGCCAGTAGTGTAACTAGCGGGACCACAGATACGCAGTATTTT
cdr3_aa: CASSVTSGTTDTQYF
v_call: TRBV19
d_call: TRBD2
clone_size: once
j_call: TRBJ2-3

cdr3_nt: TGTGCCAGCAGTTTTGGGAGGTCCTACGAGCAGTACTTC
cdr3_aa: CASSFGRSYEQYF
v_call: TRBV28
d_call: -
clone_size: -
j_call: TRBJ2-7

cdr3_nt: TGCGCCAGCAGCAAGGGACAGGGCAGGGAAAAACTGTTTTTT
cdr3_aa: CASSKGQGREKLFF
v_call: TRBV5-1
d_call: TRBD1
clone_size: -
j_call: TRBJ1-4

cdr3_nt: TGTGCCAGCAGCCAAGGACAGTTTCTCTCTGGGGCCAACGTCCTGACTTTC
cdr3_aa: CASSQGQFLSGANVLTF
v_call: TRBV14
d_call: -
clone_size: -
j_call: TRBJ2-6

cdr3_nt: TGTGCCAGCAGCCTGGACAGGGTGCAGCCCCAGCATTTT
cdr3_aa: CASSLDRVQPQHF
v_call: TRBV6-5
d_call: TRBD1
clone_size: -
j_call: TRBJ1-5

cdr3_nt: TGTGCCAGCAGTTCCTTGCCGGGTCCTCCTAACTATGGCTACACCTTC
cdr3_aa: CASSSLPGPPNYGYTF
v_call: TRBV2
d_call: -
clone_size: once
j_call: TRBJ1-2

cdr3_nt: TGTGCCAGCAGCTTAGAGCCAGGGGCAGATACGCAGTATTTT
cdr3_aa: CASSLEPGADTQYF
v_call: TRBV11-2
d_call: -
clone_size: -
j_call: TRBJ2-3

cdr3_nt: TGTGCCAGCAGTGAAGCCGGGACAGGGGGCTACGAGCAGTACTTC
cdr3_aa: CASSEAGTGGYEQYF
v_call: TRBV6-1
d_call: TRBD1
clone_size: -
j_call: TRBJ2-7

cdr3_nt: TGTGCCAGCAGCCAAGATTCCGTAAGGGGCACTGAAGCTTTCTTT
cdr3_aa: CASSQDSVRGTEAFF
v_call: TRBV3-1/TRBV3-2
d_call: -
clone_size: -
j_call: TRBJ1-1

cdr3_nt: TGTGCCAGTAGTCCGAGGACTAGCGGGGCTGCCTACAATGAGCAGTTCTTC
cdr3_aa: CASSPRTSGAAYNEQFF
v_call: TRBV19
d_call: TRBD2
clone_size: -
j_call: TRBJ2-1

cdr3_nt: TGTGCCAGCAGTCCAAAGCGGGGTCTTCGAGACGAGCAGTACTTC
cdr3_aa: CASSPKRGLRDEQYF
v_call: TRBV7-2
d_call: TRBD2
clone_size: -
j_call: TRBJ2-7

cdr3_nt: TGTGCCAGCAGTGAACAGGGTGATGGAAACACCATATATTTT
cdr3_aa: CASSEQGDGNTIYF
v_call: TRBV6-1
d_call: -
clone_size: -
j_call: TRBJ1-3

cdr3_nt: TGTGCCAGCAGCTTACACCCGCAGGGGTCGGCCAATGAGCAGTTCTTC
cdr3_aa: CASSLHPQGSANEQFF
v_call: TRBV11-2
d_call: -
clone_size: -
j_call: TRBJ2-1

cdr3_nt: TGTGCCAGCAGCCAAGACGGAGGCGGGGCGACTGGGAACACCGGGGAGCTGTTTTTT
cdr3_aa: CASSQDGGGATGNTGELFF
v_call: TRBV3-1/TRBV3-2
d_call: -
clone_size: -
j_call: TRBJ2-2

cdr3_nt: TGTGCCATCAGTGGGGCAGGGGACTATGGCTACACCTTC
cdr3_aa: CAISGAGDYGYTF
v_call: TRBV10-3
d_call: -
clone_size: -
j_call: TRBJ1-2

cdr3_nt: TGTGCCAGCAGCGAACGGACTAGCGGGAGTTCAGATACGCAGTATTTT
cdr3_aa: CASSERTSGSSDTQYF
v_call: TRBV7-2
d_call: TRBD2
clone_size: once
j_call: TRBJ2-3

cdr3_nt: TGCGCCAGCAGTCCGGGACTAGCACAAGAGACCCAGTACTTC
cdr3_aa: CASSPGLAQETQYF
v_call: TRBV4-3
d_call: TRBD2
clone_size: few
j_call: TRBJ2-5

cdr3_nt: TGTGCCAGCTCCGGGACAGGGTTTGATGGCTACACCTTC
cdr3_aa: CASSGTGFDGYTF
v_call: TRBV27
d_call: TRBD1
clone_size: -
j_call: TRBJ1-2

cdr3_nt: TGTGCCATCAGACCTGACTTCGGGGGTTTAGCTGAGCAGTTCTTC
cdr3_aa: CAIRPDFGGLAEQFF
v_call: TRBV10-3
d_call: -
clone_size: -
j_call: TRBJ2-1

cdr3_nt: TGTGCCAGCAGCCCCCCGACAGGAATTTACGAGCAGTACTTC
cdr3_aa: CASSPPTGIYEQYF
v_call: TRBV7-9
d_call: -
clone_size: -
j_call: TRBJ2-7

cdr3_nt: TGTGCCAGCAGCCCTTGGGACACCGAGGGAGAGACCCAGTACTTC
cdr3_aa: CASSPWDTEGETQYF
v_call: TRBV5-4
d_call: -
clone_size: -
j_call: TRBJ2-5

cdr3_nt: TGTGCCAGCTCACCACTGGACGGGGGAAATGAAAAACTGTTTTTT
cdr3_aa: CASSPLDGGNEKLFF
v_call: TRBV18
d_call: -
clone_size: -
j_call: TRBJ1-4

cdr3_nt: TGTGCCAGCAGCCATAAAGCGGGGGGGCCATTGAGAAACATTCAGTACTTC
cdr3_aa: CASSHKAGGPLRNIQYF
v_call: TRBV3-1/TRBV3-2
d_call: TRBD2
clone_size: -
j_call: TRBJ2-4

cdr3_nt: TGTGCCAGCAGCTCACTTCGGGGGGGCTCCTACAATGAGCAGTTCTTC
cdr3_aa: CASSSLRGGSYNEQFF
v_call: TRBV5-4
d_call: TRBD2
clone_size: once
j_call: TRBJ2-1

cdr3_nt: TGTGCCAGCAGTGACCCCCCGGGACAGGGTTACGAGCAGTACTTC
cdr3_aa: CASSDPPGQGYEQYF
v_call: TRBV6-1
d_call: TRBD1
clone_size: -
j_call: TRBJ2-7

cdr3_nt: TGTGCCAGCAGCCTCCGGGACAGGGGGCCGAATGAGCAGTTCTTC
cdr3_aa: CASSLRDRGPNEQFF
v_call: TRBV13
d_call: TRBD1
clone_size: -
j_call: TRBJ2-1

cdr3_nt: TGTGCCAGCAGTGAGCCGGCTAGCGGGGGCTACGAGCAGTACTTC
cdr3_aa: CASSEPASGGYEQYF
v_call: TRBV2
d_call: TRBD2
clone_size: -
j_call: TRBJ2-7

cdr3_nt: TGTGCCAGCAGCTTAGGGGGGGTGAGAGATCAGCCCCAGCATTTT
cdr3_aa: CASSLGGVRDQPQHF
v_call: TRBV7-8
d_call: -
clone_size: -
j_call: TRBJ1-5